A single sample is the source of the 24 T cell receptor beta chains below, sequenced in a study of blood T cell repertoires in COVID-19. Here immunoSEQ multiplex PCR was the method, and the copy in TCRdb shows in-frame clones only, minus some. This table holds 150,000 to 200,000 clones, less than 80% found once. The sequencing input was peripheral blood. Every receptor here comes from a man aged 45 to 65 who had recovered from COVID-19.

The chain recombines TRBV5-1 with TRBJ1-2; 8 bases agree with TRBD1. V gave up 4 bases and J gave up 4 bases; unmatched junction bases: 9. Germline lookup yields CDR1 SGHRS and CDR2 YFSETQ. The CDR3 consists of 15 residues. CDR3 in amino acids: CASSPGQGHSYGYTF. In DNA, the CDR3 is TGCGCCAGCAGCCCAGGACAGGGCCACTCCTATGGCTACACCTTC.

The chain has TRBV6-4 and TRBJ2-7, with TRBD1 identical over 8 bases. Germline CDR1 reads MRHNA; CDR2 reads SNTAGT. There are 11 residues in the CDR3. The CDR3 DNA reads TGTAGTGGACAGGGTATGAGCGAGCAGTACTTC. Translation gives CSGQGMSEQYF.

DNA of the CDR3: TGTGCCAGCAGCGTTCGTGAGGGCAGTAGCACAGATACGCAGTATTTT. Protein: CASSVREGSSTDTQYF. The V gene is TRBV9, the J gene TRBJ2-3; D possibly corresponds to TRBD2 (5 bases). Germline values: CDR1 SGDLS, CDR2 YYNGEE. V dropped 2 bases and J dropped 0 bases, with 13 bases sitting between them. This CDR3 is built from 16 residues.

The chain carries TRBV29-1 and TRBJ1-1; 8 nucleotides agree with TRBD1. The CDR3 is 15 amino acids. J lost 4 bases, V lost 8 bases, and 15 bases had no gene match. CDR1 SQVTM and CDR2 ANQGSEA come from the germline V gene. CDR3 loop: CSSERQGTGFTEAFF. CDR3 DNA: TGCAGCTCCGAGCGACAGGGGACGGGATTCACTGAAGCTTTCTTT.

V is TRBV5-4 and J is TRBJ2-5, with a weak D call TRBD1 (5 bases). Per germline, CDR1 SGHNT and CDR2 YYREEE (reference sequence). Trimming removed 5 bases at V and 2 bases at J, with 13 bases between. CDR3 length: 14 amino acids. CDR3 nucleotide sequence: TGTGCCAGCAGTCTGGACAATCCGCAAGAGACCCAGTACTTC. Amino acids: CASSLDNPQETQYF.

The CDR3 loop is CASSFPGQTEAFF. The CDR3 DNA reads as TGTGCCAGCAGTTTCCCTGGACAGACTGAAGCTTTCTTT. The chain carries TRBV28 and TRBJ1-1; the D gene is possibly TRBD1 (6 bases). The length of the CDR3 is 13 residues. V was cut by 3 bases and J by 5 bases, with 10 bases left in between. Germline lookup yields CDR1 MDHEN and CDR2 SYDVKM.

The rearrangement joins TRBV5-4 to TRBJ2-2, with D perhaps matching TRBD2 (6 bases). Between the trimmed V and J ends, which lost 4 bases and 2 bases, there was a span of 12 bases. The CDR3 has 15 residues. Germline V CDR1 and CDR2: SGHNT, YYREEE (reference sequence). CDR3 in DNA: TGTGCCAGCAGCCGAAGGGAGGTCAACACCGGGGAGCTGTTTTTT. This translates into CASSRREVNTGELFF.

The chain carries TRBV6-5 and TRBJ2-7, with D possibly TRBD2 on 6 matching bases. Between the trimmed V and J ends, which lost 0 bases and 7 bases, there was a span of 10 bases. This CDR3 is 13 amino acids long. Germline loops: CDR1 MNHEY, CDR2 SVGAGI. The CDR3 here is CASSYSWGEEQYF. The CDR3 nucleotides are TGTGCCAGCAGTTACTCTTGGGGGGAAGAGCAGTACTTC.

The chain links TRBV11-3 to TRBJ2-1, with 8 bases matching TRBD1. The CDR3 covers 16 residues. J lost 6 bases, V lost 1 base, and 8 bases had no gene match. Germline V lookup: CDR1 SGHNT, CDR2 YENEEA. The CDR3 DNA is TGTGCCAGCAGCTTAGGCAGGGGGCAATTCAGCAATGAGCAGTTCTTC. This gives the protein CASSLGRGQFSNEQFF.

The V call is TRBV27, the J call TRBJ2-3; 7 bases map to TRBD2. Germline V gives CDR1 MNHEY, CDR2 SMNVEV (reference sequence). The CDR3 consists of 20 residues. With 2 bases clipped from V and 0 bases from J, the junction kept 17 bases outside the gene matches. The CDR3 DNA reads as TGTGCCAGCAGTTTAGTGTGGGGGGGTGCATCCTCTATTAGCACAGATACGCAGTATTTT. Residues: CASSLVWGGASSISTDTQYF.

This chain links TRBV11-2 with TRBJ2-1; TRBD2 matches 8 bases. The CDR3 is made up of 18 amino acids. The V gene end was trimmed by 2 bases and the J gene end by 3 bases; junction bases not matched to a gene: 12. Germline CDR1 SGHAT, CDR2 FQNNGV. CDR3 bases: TGTGCCAGCAGCTTAAAGAGACTTTCAGCGGGAGTCTACAATGAGCAGTTCTTC. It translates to CASSLKRLSAGVYNEQFF.

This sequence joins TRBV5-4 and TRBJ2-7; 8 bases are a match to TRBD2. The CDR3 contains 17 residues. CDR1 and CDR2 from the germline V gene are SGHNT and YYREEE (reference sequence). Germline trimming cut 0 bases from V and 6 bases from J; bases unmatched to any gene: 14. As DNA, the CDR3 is TGTGCCAGCAGCTTGGAGTTAGCGGGGAGTTTTGTGGGCGAGCAGTACTTC. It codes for CASSLELAGSFVGEQYF.

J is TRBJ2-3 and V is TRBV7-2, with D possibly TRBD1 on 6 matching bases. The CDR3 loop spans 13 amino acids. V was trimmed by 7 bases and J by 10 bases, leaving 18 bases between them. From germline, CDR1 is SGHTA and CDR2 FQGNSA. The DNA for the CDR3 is TGTGCCAGCATCGCTGCGGACAGTCGGGCGCAGTATTTT. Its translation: CASIAADSRAQYF. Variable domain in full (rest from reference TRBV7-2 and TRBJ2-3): GAGVSQSPSNKVTEKGKDVELRCDPISGHTALYWYRQSLGQGLEFLIYFQGNSAPDKSGLPSDRFSAERTGGSVSTLTIQRTQQEDSAVYLCASIAADSRAQYFGPGTRLTVL.

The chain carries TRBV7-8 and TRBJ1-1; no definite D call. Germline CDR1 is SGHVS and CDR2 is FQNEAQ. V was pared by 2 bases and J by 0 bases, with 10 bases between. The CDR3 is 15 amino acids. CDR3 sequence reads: CASSLSTFVNTEAFF. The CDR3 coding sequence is TGTGCCAGCAGCTTATCTACTTTCGTGAACACTGAAGCTTTCTTT.

CDR3: CASGRTGDAEAFF. CDR3 DNA sequence: TGTGCTAGTGGGAGGACAGGGGACGCTGAAGCTTTCTTT. The chain couples TRBV12-5 to TRBJ1-1; 9 bases map to TRBD1. Germline CDR1 and CDR2: LGHNT and FRNRAP. The junction had 5 bases not matched to a gene; V was cut back by 6 bases and J by 6 bases. This CDR3 is 13 amino acids long. Looking up the rest from reference TRBV12-5 and TRBJ1-1 gives the full variable domain: DARVTQTPRHKVTEMGQEVTMRCQPILGHNTVFWYRQTMMQGLELLAYFRNRAPLDDSGMPKDRFSAEMPDATLATLKIQPSEPRDSAVYFCASGRTGDAEAFFGQGTRLTVV.

CDR3 DNA: TGTGCCATCAGTGAGGGTGCGGAGACCCAGTACTTC. As protein: CAISEGAETQYF. The gene calls are TRBV10-3 and TRBJ2-5; D is ambiguous. CDR3 length equals 12 residues. Germline lookup yields CDR1 ENHRY and CDR2 SYGVKD. V lost 2 bases and J 5 bases, leaving 6 bases between the germline ends.

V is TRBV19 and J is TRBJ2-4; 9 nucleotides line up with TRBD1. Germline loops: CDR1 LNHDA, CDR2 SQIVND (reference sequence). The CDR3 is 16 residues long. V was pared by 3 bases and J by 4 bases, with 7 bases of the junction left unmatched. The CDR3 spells CASSIHTGGAKNIQYF. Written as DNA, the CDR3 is TGTGCCAGTAGTATCCACACAGGGGGCGCAAAAAACATTCAGTACTTC. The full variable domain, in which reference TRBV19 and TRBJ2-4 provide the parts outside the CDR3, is DGGITQSPKYLFRKEGQNVTLSCEQNLNHDAMYWYRQDPGQGLRLIYYSQIVNDFQKGDIAEGYSVSREKKESFPLTVTSAQKNPTAFYLCASSIHTGGAKNIQYFGAGTRLSVL.

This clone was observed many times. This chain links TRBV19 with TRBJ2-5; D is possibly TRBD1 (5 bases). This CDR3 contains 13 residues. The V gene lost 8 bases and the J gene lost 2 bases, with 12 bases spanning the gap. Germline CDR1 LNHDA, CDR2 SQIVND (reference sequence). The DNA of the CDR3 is TGTGCCAGTGCCCTGGGGCAGCAAGAGACCCAGTACTTC. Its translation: CASALGQQETQYF.

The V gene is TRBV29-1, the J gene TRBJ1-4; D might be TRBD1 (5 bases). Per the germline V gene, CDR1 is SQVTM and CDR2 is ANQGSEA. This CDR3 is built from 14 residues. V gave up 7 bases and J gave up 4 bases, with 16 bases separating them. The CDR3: CSAKEGQNNEKLFF. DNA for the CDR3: TGCAGCGCGAAGGAGGGGCAGAATAATGAAAAACTGTTTTTT.

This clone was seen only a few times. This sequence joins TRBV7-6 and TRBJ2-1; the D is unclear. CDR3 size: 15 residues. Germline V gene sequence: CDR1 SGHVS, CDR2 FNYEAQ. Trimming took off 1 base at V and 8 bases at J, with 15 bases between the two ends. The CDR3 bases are TGTGCCAGCAGCTTAGGTACAGAACGAAACGATGAGCAGTTCTTC. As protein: CASSLGTERNDEQFF.

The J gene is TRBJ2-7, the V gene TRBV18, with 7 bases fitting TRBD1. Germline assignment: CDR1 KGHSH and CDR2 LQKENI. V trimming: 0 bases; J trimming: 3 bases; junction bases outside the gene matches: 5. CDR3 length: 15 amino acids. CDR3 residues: CASSPPLQGNYEQYF. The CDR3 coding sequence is TGTGCCAGCTCACCACCGTTACAGGGGAACTACGAGCAGTACTTC.

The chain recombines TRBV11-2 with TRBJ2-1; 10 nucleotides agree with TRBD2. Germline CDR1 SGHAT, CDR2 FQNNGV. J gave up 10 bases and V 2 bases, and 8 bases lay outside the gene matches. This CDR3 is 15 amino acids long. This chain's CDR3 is CASSLSFLAGAEQFF. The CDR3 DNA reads TGTGCCAGCAGCTTATCTTTCCTAGCGGGAGCCGAGCAGTTCTTC.

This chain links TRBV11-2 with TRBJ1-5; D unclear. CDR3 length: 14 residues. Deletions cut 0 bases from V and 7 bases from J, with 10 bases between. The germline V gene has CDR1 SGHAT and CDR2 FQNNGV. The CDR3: CASSLDVGGQPQHF. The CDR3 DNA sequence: TGTGCCAGCAGCTTAGATGTGGGCGGGCAGCCCCAGCATTTT. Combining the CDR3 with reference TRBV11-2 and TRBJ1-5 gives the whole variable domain EAGVAQSPRYKIIEKRQSVAFWCNPISGHATLYWYQQILGQGPKLLIQFQNNGVVDDSQLPKDRFSAERLKGVDSTLKIQPAKLEDSAVYLCASSLDVGGQPQHFGDGTRLSIL.

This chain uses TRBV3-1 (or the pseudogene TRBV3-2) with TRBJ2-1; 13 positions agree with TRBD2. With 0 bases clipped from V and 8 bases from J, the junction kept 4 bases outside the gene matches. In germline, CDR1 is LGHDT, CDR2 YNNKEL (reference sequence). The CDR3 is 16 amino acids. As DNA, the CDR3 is TGTGCCAGCAGCCAAGAGTGGACTAGCGGGAGCTATGAGCAGTTCTTC. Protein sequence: CASSQEWTSGSYEQFF.